This T cell receptor (beta chain) was sequenced for a study of beta chain features in type 1 diabetes. Study-wide findings and caveats: For Type 1 diabetes patients, all four CD4+ subsets carried TCRB CDR3s that were moderately but significantly shorter.

This clone was found a few times. Its target is unknown. The V gene end was trimmed by 8 bases and the J gene end by 0 bases; junction bases not matched to a gene: 7. Germline CDR1 is MRHNA and CDR2 is SNTAGT. The CDR3 is 15 residues long. TCRB transcripts that were expressed got sequenced, as all of the isolated RNA had been reverse transcribed. TCRdb's table, derived via immunoSEQ multiplex PCR, lists solely in-frame clones and lacks some. The data contain 600,000 to 700,000 clones, around 12% of them singletons. The clonotype was recovered from a man aged 25-45 years with type 1 diabetes. Material for sequencing was naive CD4+ T cells from blood. The V and J genes are TRBV6-4 and TRBJ2-3; TRBD2 agrees at 8 bases. The CDR3 here is CASRPRGDSTDTQYF. The CDR3 region has the DNA TGTGCCAGCCGGCCGCGGGGGGATAGCACAGATACGCAGTATTTT.